Included here is one T cell receptor (beta chain) sequence, with context. This entry is derived from a study of blood T cell repertoires in COVID-19. Study-level background: Sites in the United States, Italy and Spain provided acute and convalescent COVID-19 samples. Sample material is recorded as cDNA or gDNA derived from T cells, B-cell-depleted T cells, or PBMCs.

Per the original methods: Reference gene primer amplification in the assay estimated nucleated cell counts. Assay: immunoSEQ multiplex PCR; the TCRdb copy retains only in-frame clones and omits some. V and J calls plus clone size are reproduced from that table; the DNA served to infer D and trimming. The sample carries tens of thousands of clones, 80% to 90% recorded once. CDR1 is SGHAT and CDR2 is FQDESV in the germline V gene (reference sequence). J lost 9 bases, V lost 5 bases, and 10 bases had no gene match. CDR3 length equals 15 residues. This TCR derives from a woman aged 80 or over with active or convalescent COVID-19. The sequenced material came from peripheral blood. The chain couples TRBV11-1 to TRBJ2-3; 11 nucleotides align to TRBD1. The CDR3 loop reads CASSLRTGGLRTQYF. In DNA, the CDR3 is TGTGCCAGCAGCCTCAGGACAGGGGGCCTTCGAACGCAGTATTTT.